The source of this TCR beta chain is a study of blood T cell repertoires in COVID-19. Whole-study context: Some COVID-19 samples were acute and others convalescent; all came from the United States, Italy and Spain.

V trimming: 6 bases; J trimming: 4 bases; junction bases outside the gene matches: 6. The CDR3 is 14 amino acids. Germline values: CDR1 SNHLY, CDR2 FYNNEI. Authors' processing steps: Estimated nucleated cell counts came from reference gene primer amplification. Here immunoSEQ multiplex PCR was the method, and the copy in TCRdb shows in-frame clones only, minus some. V and J calls plus clone size are reproduced from that table; the DNA served to infer D and trimming. Counted here are 350,000 to 450,000 clones, approximately 81% occurring once; the ten biggest clones make up 3.5% to 4%. Material for sequencing was peripheral blood. The chain recombines TRBV2 with TRBJ1-2; 9 bases are a match to TRBD1. The TCR was taken from a woman under 30 with acute or convalescent COVID-19. CDR3 residues: CASRRTGDGYGYTF. The CDR3 DNA follows: TGTGCCAGCAGGCGGACAGGGGACGGCTATGGCTACACCTTC.